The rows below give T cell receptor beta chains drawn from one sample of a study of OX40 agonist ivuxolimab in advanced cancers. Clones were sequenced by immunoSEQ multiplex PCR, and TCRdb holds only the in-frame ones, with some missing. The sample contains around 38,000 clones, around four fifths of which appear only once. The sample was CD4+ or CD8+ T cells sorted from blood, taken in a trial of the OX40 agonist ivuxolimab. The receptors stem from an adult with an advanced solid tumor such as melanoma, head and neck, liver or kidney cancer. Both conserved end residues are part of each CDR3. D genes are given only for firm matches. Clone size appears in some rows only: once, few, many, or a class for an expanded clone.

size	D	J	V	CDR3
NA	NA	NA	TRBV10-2	CASSETYYEQYF
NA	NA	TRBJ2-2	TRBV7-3	CASSLNSASNTGELFF
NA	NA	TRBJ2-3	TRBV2	CASSPGLNTDTQYF
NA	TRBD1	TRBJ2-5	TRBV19	CASSMGTVQETQYF
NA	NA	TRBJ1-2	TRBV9	CASSSSYRAGYTF
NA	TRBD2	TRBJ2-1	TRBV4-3	CASSPTAGTSVNNEQFF
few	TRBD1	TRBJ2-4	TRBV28	CASSRQGANIQYF
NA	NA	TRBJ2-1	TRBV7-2	CASSPITGGGAGFF
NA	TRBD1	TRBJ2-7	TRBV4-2	CASSQEQGRTGYEQYF
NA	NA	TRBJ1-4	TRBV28	CASTFKGYEKLFF
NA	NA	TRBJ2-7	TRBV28	CASSLYYEQYF
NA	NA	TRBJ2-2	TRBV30	CAWIAAGELFF
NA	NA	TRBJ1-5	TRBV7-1	CASSLQSFGSNQPQHF
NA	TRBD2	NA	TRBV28	CASRLAGAYEQYF
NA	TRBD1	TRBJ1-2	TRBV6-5	CASSMTGVDYGYTF
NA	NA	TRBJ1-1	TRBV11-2	CASSRELNTEAFF
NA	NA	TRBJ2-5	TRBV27	CASSFSRARETQYF
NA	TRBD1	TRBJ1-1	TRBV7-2	CASRTTGGTEAFF
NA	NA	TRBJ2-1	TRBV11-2	CASSLSTYNEQFF
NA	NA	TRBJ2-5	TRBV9	CASSVRPSETQYF
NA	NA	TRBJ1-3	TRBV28	CATTSGVLNGNTIYF
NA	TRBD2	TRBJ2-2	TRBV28	CASSFPGLAGELFF